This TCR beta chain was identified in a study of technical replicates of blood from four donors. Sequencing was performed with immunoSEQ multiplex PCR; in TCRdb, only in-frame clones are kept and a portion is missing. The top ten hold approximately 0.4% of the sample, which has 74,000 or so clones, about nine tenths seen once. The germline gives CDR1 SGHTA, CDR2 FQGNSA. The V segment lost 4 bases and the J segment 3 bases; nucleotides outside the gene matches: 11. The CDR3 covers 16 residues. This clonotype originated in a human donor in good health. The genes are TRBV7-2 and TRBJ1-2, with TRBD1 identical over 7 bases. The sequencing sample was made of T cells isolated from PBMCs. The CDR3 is CASSSSGDRPYYGYTF. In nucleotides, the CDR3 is TGTGCCAGCAGCTCCTCGGGGGACAGACCTTACTATGGCTACACCTTC.